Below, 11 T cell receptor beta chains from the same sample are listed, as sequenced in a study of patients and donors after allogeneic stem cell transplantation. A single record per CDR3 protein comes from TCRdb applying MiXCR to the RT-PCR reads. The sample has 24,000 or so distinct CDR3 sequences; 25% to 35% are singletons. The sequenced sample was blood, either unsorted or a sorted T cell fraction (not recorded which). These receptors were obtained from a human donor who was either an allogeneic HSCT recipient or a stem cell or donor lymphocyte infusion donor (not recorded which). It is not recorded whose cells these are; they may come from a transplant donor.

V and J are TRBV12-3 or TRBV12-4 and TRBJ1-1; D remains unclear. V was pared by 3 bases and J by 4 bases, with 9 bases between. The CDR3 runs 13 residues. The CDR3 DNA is TGTGCCAGCAGTTTCAGCCTCCGCACTGAAGCTTTCTTT. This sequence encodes CASSFSLRTEAFF.

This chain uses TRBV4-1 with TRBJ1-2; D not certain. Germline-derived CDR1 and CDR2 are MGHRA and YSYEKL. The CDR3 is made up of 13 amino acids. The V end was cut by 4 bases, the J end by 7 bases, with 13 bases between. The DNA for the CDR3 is TGCGCCAGCAGCCCAGAAGGGTATTCTGGCTACACCTTC. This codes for CASSPEGYSGYTF.

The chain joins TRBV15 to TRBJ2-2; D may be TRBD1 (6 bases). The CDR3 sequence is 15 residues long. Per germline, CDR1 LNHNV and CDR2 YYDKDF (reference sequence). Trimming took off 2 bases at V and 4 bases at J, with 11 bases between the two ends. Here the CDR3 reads CATSRRGCGTGELFF. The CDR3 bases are TGTGCCACCAGCAGAAGGGGGTGCGGCACCGGGGAGCTGTTTTTT. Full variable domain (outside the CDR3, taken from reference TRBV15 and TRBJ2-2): DAMVIQNPRYQVTQFGKPVTLSCSQTLNHNVMYWYQQKSSQAPKLLFHYYDKDFNNEADTPDNFQSRRPNTSFCFLDIRSPGLGDTAMYLCATSRRGCGTGELFFGEGSRLTVL.

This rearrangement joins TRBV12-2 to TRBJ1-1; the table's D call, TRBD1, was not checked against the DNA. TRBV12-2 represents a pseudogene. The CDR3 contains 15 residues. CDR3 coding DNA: TGTGCAAGTCGCTTAAAGCCCAGGGGGCGCACTGAAGCTTTCTTT. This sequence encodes CASRLKPRGRTEAFF.

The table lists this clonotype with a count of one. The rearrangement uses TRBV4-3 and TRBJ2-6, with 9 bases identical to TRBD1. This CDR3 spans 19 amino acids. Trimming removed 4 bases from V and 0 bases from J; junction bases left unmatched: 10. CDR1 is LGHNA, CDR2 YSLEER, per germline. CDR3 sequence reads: CASSLHRDRVFSGANVLTF. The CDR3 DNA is TGCGCCAGCAGCCTTCACCGGGACAGGGTATTCTCTGGGGCCAACGTCCTGACTTTC.

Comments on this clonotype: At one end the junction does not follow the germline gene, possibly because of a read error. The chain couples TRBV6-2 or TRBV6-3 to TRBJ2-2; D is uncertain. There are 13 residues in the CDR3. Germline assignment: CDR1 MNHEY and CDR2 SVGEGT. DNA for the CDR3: TGTGCCAGTAGTTACTCTTGGGCCGGGGAGCTGTTTTTT. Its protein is CASSYSWAGELFF.

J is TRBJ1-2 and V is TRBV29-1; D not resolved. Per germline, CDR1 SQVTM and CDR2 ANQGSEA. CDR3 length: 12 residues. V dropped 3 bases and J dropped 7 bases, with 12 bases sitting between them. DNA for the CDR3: TGCAGCGTTGAGGGGAGGTTAAGTGGCTACACCTTC. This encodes CSVEGRLSGYTF.

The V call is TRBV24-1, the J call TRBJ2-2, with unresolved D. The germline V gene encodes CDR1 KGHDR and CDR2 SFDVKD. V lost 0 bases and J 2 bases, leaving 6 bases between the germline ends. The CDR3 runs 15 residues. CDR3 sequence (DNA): TGTGCCACCAGTGATTTGCCCTCCAACACCGGGGAGCTGTTTTTT. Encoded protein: CATSDLPSNTGELFF.

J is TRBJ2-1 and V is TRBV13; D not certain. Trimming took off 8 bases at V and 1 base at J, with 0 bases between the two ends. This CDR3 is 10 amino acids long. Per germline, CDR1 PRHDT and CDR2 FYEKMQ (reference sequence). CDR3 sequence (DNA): TGTGCCAGCTCCTACAATGAGCAGTTCTTC. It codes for CASSYNEQFF. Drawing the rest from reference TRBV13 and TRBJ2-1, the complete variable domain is AAGVIQSPRHLIKEKRETATLKCYPIPRHDTVYWYQQGPGQDPQFLISFYEKMQSDKGSIPDRFSAQQFSDYHSELNMSSLELGDSALYFCASSYNEQFFGPGTRLTVL.

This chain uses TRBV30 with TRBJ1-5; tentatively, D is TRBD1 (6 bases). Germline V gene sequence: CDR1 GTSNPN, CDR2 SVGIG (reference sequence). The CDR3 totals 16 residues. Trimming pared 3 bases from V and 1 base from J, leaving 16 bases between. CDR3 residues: CAWRGSGTPSNQPQHF. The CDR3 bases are TGTGCCTGGAGGGGATCCGGGACACCGAGCAATCAGCCCCAGCATTTT.

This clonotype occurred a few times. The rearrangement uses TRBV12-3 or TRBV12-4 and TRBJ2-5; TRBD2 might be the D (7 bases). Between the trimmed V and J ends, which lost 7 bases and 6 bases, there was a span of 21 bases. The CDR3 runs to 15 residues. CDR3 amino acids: CASIREGGSEQTQYF. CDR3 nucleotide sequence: TGTGCCAGCATTAGGGAGGGGGGGTCGGAGCAGACCCAGTACTTC.